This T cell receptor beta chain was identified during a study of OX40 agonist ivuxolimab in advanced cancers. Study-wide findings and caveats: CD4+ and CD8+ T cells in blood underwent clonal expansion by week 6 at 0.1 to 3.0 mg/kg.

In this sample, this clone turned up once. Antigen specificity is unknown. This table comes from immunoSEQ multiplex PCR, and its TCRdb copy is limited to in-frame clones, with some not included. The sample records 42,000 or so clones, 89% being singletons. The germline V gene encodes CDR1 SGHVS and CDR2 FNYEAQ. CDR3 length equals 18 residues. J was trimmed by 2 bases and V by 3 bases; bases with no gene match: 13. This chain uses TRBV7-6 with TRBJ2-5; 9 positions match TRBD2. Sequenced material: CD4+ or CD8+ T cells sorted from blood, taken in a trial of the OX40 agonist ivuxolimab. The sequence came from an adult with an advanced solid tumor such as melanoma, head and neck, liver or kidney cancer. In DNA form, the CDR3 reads TGTGCCAGCAGCTTGGGCGGGGGGGGGCATTGGATTCAAGAGACCCAGTACTTC. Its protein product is CASSLGGGGHWIQETQYF.